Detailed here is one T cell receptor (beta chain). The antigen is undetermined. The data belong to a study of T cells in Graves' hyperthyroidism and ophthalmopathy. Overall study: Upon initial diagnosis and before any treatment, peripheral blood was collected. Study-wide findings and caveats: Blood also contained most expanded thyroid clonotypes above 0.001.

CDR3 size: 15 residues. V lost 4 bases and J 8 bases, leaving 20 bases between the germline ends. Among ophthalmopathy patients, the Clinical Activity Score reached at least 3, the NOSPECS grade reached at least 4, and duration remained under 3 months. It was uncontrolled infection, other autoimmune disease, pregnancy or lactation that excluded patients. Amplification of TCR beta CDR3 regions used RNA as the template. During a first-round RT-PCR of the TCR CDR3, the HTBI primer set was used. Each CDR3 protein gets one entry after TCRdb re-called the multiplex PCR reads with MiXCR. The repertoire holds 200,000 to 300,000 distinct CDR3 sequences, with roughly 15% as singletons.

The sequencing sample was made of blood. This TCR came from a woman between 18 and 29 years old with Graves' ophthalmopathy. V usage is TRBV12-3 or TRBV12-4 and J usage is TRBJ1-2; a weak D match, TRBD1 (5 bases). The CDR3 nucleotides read TGTGCCAGCAGTTCCCTAGCACAGGCGGGGGGAGGCTACACCTTC. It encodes CASSSLAQAGGGYTF.